The clone carrying this TCR beta chain was recorded many times. Its specificity is unknown. This sample is part of a study of T cells after yellow fever vaccination. Study details: The SMART-Seq v4 Ultra Low Input method served to prepare the low-cell-number fractions.

Via MiXCR, TCRdb re-called the 5' RACE reads, giving one row per CDR3 protein. The table has roughly 63,000 distinct CDR3 sequences, roughly 7.3% seen once. The V gene end was trimmed by 6 bases and the J gene end by 13 bases; junction bases not matched to a gene: 17. CDR3 length: 15 amino acids. Germline CDR1 and CDR2: MNHEY and SMNVEV (reference sequence). Study-wide findings and caveats: Just a small share of clonotypes turned up in the CD4 compartment as well as the CD8 compartment.

This clonotype was obtained from a man aged 30 to 39 who received the YFV17D yellow fever vaccine. The chain has TRBV27 and TRBJ2-2; 7 nucleotides match TRBD2. The sample consisted of CD8+ T cells sorted from PBMCs, taken 15 days after the yellow fever booster vaccination. The CDR3 DNA sequence: TGTGCCAGCAGCACGGGACTAAGCCCTTCAACCCGGCTGTTTTTT. Translation gives CASSTGLSPSTRLFF.